Below, 22 T cell receptor beta chains from the same sample are listed, as sequenced in a study of blood T cell repertoires in COVID-19. The assay was immunoSEQ multiplex PCR, and TCRdb's table has in-frame clones only and misses some. This table has a few hundred thousand clones, 88% appearing once. Sequencing used PBMCs or T cells enriched from blood (not recorded which). The receptors shown here come from a woman aged 18-35 years who had recovered from COVID-19.

A word on this clone: Germline and junction disagree at one end, which may indicate a read error. This sequence joins TRBV2 and TRBJ1-1; TRBD1 agrees at 8 bases. The CDR3 runs to 14 residues. Germline V gives CDR1 SNHLY, CDR2 FYNNEI. This chain's CDR3 is CASRNLLTGAEGIF. DNA for the CDR3: TGTGCCAGCAGGAACTTACTGACAGGGGCGGAGGGAATTTTT.

The chain couples TRBV3-1 (or the pseudogene TRBV3-2) to TRBJ2-1; TRBD2 agrees at 8 bases. There are 19 residues in the CDR3. Germline V gene sequence: CDR1 LGHDT, CDR2 YNNKEL (reference sequence). The V and J ends lost 1 base and 2 bases, in that order; junction bases with no gene match: 13. The CDR3 reads CASSQAASGQQTPYNEQFF. The CDR3 nucleotides are TGTGCCAGCAGCCAAGCGGCTAGCGGGCAACAAACTCCCTACAATGAGCAGTTCTTC.

The CDR3 nucleotides read TGTGCCAGCAGCGTAGCATCCGGGGTCGGCAATGAGCAGTTCTTC. Translation gives CASSVASGVGNEQFF. This sequence joins TRBV9 and TRBJ2-1, with D possibly TRBD2 on 5 matching bases. With 0 bases removed from V and 6 bases from J, the gap between germline ends came to 13 bases. The germline V gene has CDR1 SGDLS and CDR2 YYNGEE. The CDR3 runs to 15 residues.

This rearrangement joins TRBV5-1 to TRBJ2-5; the D gene is possibly TRBD2 (5 bases). Looked up from germline, CDR1 is SGHRS and CDR2 is YFSETQ. V was cut by 3 bases and J by 1 base, with 19 bases left in between. The CDR3 is 17 amino acids. The CDR3: CASSWTQTLLRQETQYF. In nucleotides, the CDR3 is TGCGCCAGCAGCTGGACTCAGACACTCCTCCGCCAAGAGACCCAGTACTTC.

CDR3 in amino acids: CASNPRDRGSYEQYF. Written as DNA, the CDR3 is TGTGCCAGCAACCCGCGGGACAGGGGCTCCTACGAGCAGTACTTC. The chain combines TRBV6-5 with TRBJ2-7; 10 nucleotides line up with TRBD1. V shed 7 bases and J 0 bases; nucleotides not matched to a gene: 6. The CDR3 is 15 residues long. From germline, CDR1 is MNHEY and CDR2 SVGAGI.

The rearrangement links TRBV18 to TRBJ2-7, with TRBD1 matching 9 bases. The CDR3 sequence is 14 residues long. The ends lost 2 bases at V and 3 bases at J; junction bases unmatched: 2. Germline V gene sequence: CDR1 KGHSH, CDR2 LQKENI. The CDR3 sequence: CASSPADRGYEQYF. CDR3 nucleotides: TGTGCCAGCTCACCAGCGGACAGGGGCTACGAGCAGTACTTC.

V gene TRBV19 combines with J gene TRBJ1-1, with D possibly TRBD1 on 6 matching bases. Trimming removed 8 bases from V and 0 bases from J, with 10 bases in between. From germline, CDR1 is LNHDA and CDR2 SQIVND (reference sequence). The CDR3 is made up of 13 amino acids. The chain's CDR3 is CASWDTLNTEAFF. CDR3 coding DNA: TGTGCCAGTTGGGACACACTGAACACTGAAGCTTTCTTT.

The gene calls are TRBV18 and TRBJ2-1; 10 nucleotides match TRBD2. The CDR3 loop spans 17 amino acids. V lost 3 bases and J lost 0; bases outside the gene matches: 5. The germline V gene has CDR1 KGHSH and CDR2 LQKENI. DNA of the CDR3: TGTGCCAGCTCACCCTTAGCGGGGGGCCCCTCCTACAATGAGCAGTTCTTC. Protein sequence: CASSPLAGGPSYNEQFF.

This chain connects TRBV5-4 to TRBJ2-1; 12 nucleotides match TRBD1. This CDR3 has 15 amino acids. Per the germline V gene, CDR1 is SGHNT and CDR2 is YYREEE (reference sequence). The trim removed 4 bases at V and 6 bases at J, leaving 5 bases unmatched. The CDR3 region has the DNA TGTGCCAGCAGCCCCGGGACAGGGGGCTCCAATGAGCAGTTCTTC. It codes for CASSPGTGGSNEQFF.

This chain joins TRBV6-5 and TRBJ2-3; 8 nucleotides line up with TRBD2. The CDR3 sequence is 13 residues long. The V segment lost 9 bases and the J segment 2 bases; nucleotides outside the gene matches: 4. Looked up from germline, CDR1 is MNHEY and CDR2 is SVGAGI. The DNA of the CDR3 is TGTGCCAGTAGCGGGACTCCCACAGATACGCAGTATTTT. As protein: CASSGTPTDTQYF.

The chain employs TRBV27 and TRBJ2-2; D is perhaps TRBD1 (6 bases). The germline V gene has CDR1 MNHEY and CDR2 SMNVEV (reference sequence). V shed 5 bases and J shed 4 bases, with 14 bases lying between them. The CDR3 is 15 residues long. The CDR3 DNA is TGTGCCAGCAGTCCCCAGGGGCTACTCACCGGGGAGCTGTTTTTT. Translated, it gives CASSPQGLLTGELFF.

The gene calls are TRBV19 and TRBJ2-7, with 8 bases identical to TRBD1. The CDR3 is 13 residues long. CDR1 LNHDA and CDR2 SQIVND come from the germline V gene (reference sequence). Losses at the gene ends were 3 bases for V and 5 bases for J; bases not matched to a gene: 3. CDR3 sequence: CASSMDRVNEQYF. DNA of the CDR3: TGTGCCAGTAGTATGGACAGGGTCAACGAGCAGTACTTC.

The J gene is TRBJ1-1, the V gene TRBV5-1; D is possibly TRBD1 (6 bases). Germline values: CDR1 SGHRS, CDR2 YFSETQ. The V and J ends lost 2 bases and 3 bases respectively, with 11 bases between them. CDR3 length: 14 amino acids. The CDR3 DNA is TGCGCCAGCAGCTTCCCCCCAGGGGACACTGAAGCTTTCTTT. Its protein is CASSFPPGDTEAFF.

The gene calls are TRBV7-9 and TRBJ1-1, with D perhaps matching TRBD1 (6 bases). V gave up 4 bases and J gave up 0 bases, with 12 bases separating them. Per germline, CDR1 SEHNR and CDR2 FQNEAQ (reference sequence). The length of the CDR3 is 15 residues. DNA of the CDR3: TGTGCCAGCAGCTCGCTGGACAGTATGAACACTGAAGCTTTCTTT. Protein: CASSSLDSMNTEAFF.

This clone has only a few counts. The chain carries TRBV30 and TRBJ1-6; tentatively, D is TRBD1 (6 bases). Germline assignment: CDR1 GTSNPN and CDR2 SVGIG (reference sequence). The CDR3 extends over 14 amino acids. CDR3 coding DNA: TGTGCGCGTTCACAAGGGCAGGGGACGTCACCCCTCCACTTT. It specifies CARSQGQGTSPLHF.

The rearrangement joins TRBV4-1 to TRBJ2-7, with D possibly being TRBD1 (6 bases). There are 15 residues in the CDR3. V was pared by 4 bases and J by 1 base, with 14 bases between. The germline CDR1 and CDR2 sequences are MGHRA and YSYEKL. The CDR3 DNA follows: TGCGCCAGCAGCCGAAACAGGGAGCAGTCCTACGAGCAGTACTTC. Encoded protein: CASSRNREQSYEQYF.

This clone was observed once. Additional DNA sequences in this sample encode the identical CDR3. The chain carries TRBV11-2 and TRBJ1-2, with 10 bases lining up with TRBD1. Germline loops: CDR1 SGHAT, CDR2 FQNNGV. The V segment lost 5 bases and the J segment 3 bases; nucleotides outside the gene matches: 3. CDR3 length: 14 amino acids. CDR3: CASSAGQGDYGYTF. The DNA of the CDR3 is TGTGCCAGCAGCGCCGGACAGGGGGACTATGGCTACACCTTC.

This clone was observed a handful of times. V usage is TRBV30 and J usage is TRBJ1-1; D unclear. V was shortened by 5 bases and J by 1 base, with 5 bases between the two germline ends. CDR1 and CDR2 from the germline V gene are GTSNPN and SVGIG (reference sequence). The CDR3 contains 11 residues. As DNA, the CDR3 is TGTGCCTGGCGGGGGAACACTGAAGCTTTCTTT. This gives the protein CAWRGNTEAFF.

This clone was seen more than once but under ten times. The V gene is TRBV7-3, the J gene TRBJ1-2; no firm D call. Deletions cut 5 bases from V and 4 bases from J, with 14 bases between. CDR1 and CDR2 from the germline V gene are SGHTA and FQGTGA. This CDR3 has 14 residues. CDR3 protein: CASSLLGGPYGYTF. The CDR3 region has the DNA TGTGCCAGCAGCCTTTTAGGCGGGCCCTATGGCTACACCTTC.

This chain joins TRBV10-1 and TRBJ1-2, with 7 bases lining up with TRBD1. The germline V gene has CDR1 WNHNN and CDR2 SYGVQD (reference sequence). Trimming took 3 bases from V and 2 from J; bases not matched to a gene: 12. The CDR3 has 17 amino acids. CDR3 DNA sequence: TGCGCCAGCAGTGAATTGGTCAGGGGGGAGATCAACTATGGCTACACCTTC. This encodes CASSELVRGEINYGYTF.

This clone was picked up one time. The genes are TRBV5-5 and TRBJ1-5; a possible D gene is TRBD1 (6 bases). Trimming pared 0 bases from V and 0 bases from J, leaving 19 bases between. CDR3 length equals 19 residues. Germline V CDR1 and CDR2: SGHKS, YYEKEE (reference sequence). CDR3 residues: CASSLGDTKNPYSNQPQHF. CDR3 bases: TGTGCCAGCAGCTTGGGGGACACAAAAAACCCCTATAGCAATCAGCCCCAGCATTTT.

The chain uses TRBV10-3 and TRBJ2-2, with 7 nucleotides matching TRBD1. CDR1 ENHRY and CDR2 SYGVKD come from the germline V gene. Trimming at V came to 6 bases and at J to 0 bases, leaving 4 bases not matched to a gene. The CDR3 is made up of 15 amino acids. The DNA of the CDR3 is TGTGCCATCAGCCTAACAGGGGCGAACACCGGGGAGCTGTTTTTT. This sequence encodes CAISLTGANTGELFF.